Included here is one TCR beta chain sequence, with context. The sample belongs to a study of cytomegalovirus exposure and HLA in healthy donors. 60 Vbeta and 13 Jbeta primers were used in PCR. Data came from immunoSEQ multiplex PCR; TCRdb stores just in-frame clones and leaves some out. The sample holds 75,000 to 95,000 clones, about 83% seen once. J was trimmed by 7 bases and V by 5 bases; bases with no gene match: 9. This CDR3 spans 15 amino acids. The germline V gene has CDR1 MNHGY and CDR2 SAAAGT. The sample was PBMCs. This TCR was recovered from a young woman in good health and CMV-seropositive. V usage is TRBV6-8 and J usage is TRBJ1-5, with 9 positions matching TRBD1. Written as DNA, the CDR3 is TGTGCCAGCAGTGGACCGGGACAGGGTCTCCAGCCCCAGCATTTT. This encodes CASSGPGQGLQPQHF.